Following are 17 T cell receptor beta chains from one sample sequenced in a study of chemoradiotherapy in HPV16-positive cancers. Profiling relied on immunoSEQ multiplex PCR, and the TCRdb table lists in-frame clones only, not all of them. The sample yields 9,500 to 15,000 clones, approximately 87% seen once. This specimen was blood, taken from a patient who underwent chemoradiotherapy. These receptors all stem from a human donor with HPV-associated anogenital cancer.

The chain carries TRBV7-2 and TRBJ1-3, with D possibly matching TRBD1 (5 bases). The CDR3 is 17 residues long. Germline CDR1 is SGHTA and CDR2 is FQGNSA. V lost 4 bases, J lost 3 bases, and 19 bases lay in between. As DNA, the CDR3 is TGTGCCAGCAGCTCCCGACCCCGGGGCCCGATTGGAAACACCATATATTTT. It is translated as CASSSRPRGPIGNTIYF.

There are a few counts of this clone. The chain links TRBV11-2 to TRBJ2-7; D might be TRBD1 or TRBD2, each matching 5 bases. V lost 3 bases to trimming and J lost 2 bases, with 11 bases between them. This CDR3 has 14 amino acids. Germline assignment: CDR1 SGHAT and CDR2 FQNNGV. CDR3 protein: CASSLAQGPYEQYF. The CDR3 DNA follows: TGTGCCAGCAGCTTGGCCCAGGGACCCTACGAGCAGTACTTC.

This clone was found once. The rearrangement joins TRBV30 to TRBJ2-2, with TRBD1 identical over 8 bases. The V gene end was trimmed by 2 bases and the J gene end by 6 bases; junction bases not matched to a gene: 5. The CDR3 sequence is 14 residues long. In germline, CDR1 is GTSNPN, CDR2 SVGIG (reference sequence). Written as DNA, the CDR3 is TGTGCCTGGAGTACCAGGGGGCGACCCGGGGAGCTGTTTTTT. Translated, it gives CAWSTRGRPGELFF. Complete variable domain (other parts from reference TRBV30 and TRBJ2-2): SQTIHQWPATLVQPVGSPLSLECTVEGTSNPNLYWYRQAAGRGLQLLFYSVGIGQISSEVPQNLSASRPQDRQFILSSKKLLLSDSGFYLCAWSTRGRPGELFFGEGSRLTVL.

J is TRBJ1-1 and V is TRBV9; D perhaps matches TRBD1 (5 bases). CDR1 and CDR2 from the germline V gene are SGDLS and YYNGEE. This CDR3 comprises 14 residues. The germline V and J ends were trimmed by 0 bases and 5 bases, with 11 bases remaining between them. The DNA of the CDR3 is TGTGCCAGCAGCGTAGAGGGGCCGGGGACTGAAGCTTTCTTT. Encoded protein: CASSVEGPGTEAFF. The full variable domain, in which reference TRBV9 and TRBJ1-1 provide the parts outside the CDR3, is DSGVTQTPKHLITATGQRVTLRCSPRSGDLSVYWYQQSLDQGLQFLIQYYNGEERAKGNILERFSAQQFPDLHSELNLSSLELGDSALYFCASSVEGPGTEAFFGQGTRLTVV.

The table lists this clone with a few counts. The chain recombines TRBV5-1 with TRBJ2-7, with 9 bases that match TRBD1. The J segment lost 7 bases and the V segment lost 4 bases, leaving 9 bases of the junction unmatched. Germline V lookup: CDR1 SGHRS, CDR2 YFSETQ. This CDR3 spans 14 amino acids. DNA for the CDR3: TGCGCCAGCAGCCCCACGACAGGGGGAAAAGAGCAGTACTTC. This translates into CASSPTTGGKEQYF.

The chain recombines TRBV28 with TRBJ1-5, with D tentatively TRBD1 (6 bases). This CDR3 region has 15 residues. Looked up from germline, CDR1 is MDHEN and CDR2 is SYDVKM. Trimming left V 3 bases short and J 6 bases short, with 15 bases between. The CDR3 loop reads CASSLTGDWGQPQHF. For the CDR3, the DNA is TGTGCCAGCAGTTTGACAGGTGACTGGGGTCAGCCCCAGCATTTT.

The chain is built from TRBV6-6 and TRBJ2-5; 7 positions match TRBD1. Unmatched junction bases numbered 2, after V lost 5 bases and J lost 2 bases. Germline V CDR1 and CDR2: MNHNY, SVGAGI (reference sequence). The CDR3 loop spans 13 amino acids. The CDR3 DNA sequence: TGTGCCAGCAGTGTACAGGGGCAAGAGACCCAGTACTTC. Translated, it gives CASSVQGQETQYF.

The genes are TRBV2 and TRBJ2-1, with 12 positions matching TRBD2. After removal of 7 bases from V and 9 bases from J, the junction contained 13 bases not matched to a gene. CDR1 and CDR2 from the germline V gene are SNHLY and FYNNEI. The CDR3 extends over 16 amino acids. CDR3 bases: TGTGCCAGCAACTTGGCCCTAGCGGGGGGGCCAGGTGAGCAGTTCTTC. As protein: CASNLALAGGPGEQFF.

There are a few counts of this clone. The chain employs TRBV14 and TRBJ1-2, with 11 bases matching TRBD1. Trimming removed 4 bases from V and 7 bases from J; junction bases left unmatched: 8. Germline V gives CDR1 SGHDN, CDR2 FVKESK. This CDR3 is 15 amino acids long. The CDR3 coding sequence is TGTGCCAGCAGCCGGGACAGGGGGGTCAGAGGTGGCTACACCTTC. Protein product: CASSRDRGVRGGYTF.

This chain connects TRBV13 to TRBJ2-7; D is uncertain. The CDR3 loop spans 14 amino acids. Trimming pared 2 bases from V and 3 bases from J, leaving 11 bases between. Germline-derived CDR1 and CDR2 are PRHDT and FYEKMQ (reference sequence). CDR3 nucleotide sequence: TGTGCCAGCAGCTTATCACGCTGGATCTACGAGCAGTACTTC. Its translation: CASSLSRWIYEQYF.

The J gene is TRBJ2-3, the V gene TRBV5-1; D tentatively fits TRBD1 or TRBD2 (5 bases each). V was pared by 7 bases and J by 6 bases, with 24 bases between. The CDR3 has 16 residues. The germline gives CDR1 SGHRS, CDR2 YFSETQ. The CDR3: CASHPEGTDRSDTQYF. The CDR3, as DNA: TGCGCCAGCCATCCTGAAGGGACGGATCGATCGGATACGCAGTATTTT.

The DNA of the CDR3 is TGTGCCAGCAGCTTTGGACAGGGGGCGAACACCGGGGAGCTGTTTTTT. It codes for CASSFGQGANTGELFF. The chain joins TRBV7-2 to TRBJ2-2; TRBD1 matches at 10 bases. Germline V gene data show CDR1 as SGHTA and CDR2 as FQGNSA. The V segment lost 3 bases and the J segment 0 bases; nucleotides outside the gene matches: 1. This CDR3 is built from 16 residues. The full variable domain, rest sourced from reference TRBV7-2 and TRBJ2-2, is GAGVSQSPSNKVTEKGKDVELRCDPISGHTALYWYRQSLGQGLEFLIYFQGNSAPDKSGLPSDRFSAERTGGSVSTLTIQRTQQEDSAVYLCASSFGQGANTGELFFGEGSRLTVL.

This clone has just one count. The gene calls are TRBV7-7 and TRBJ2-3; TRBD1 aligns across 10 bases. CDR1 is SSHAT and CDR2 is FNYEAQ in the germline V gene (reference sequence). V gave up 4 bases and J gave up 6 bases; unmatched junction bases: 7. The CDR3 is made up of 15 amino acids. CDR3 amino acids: CASSSGTGVTDTQYF. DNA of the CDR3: TGTGCCAGCAGCTCCGGGACAGGGGTTACGGATACGCAGTATTTT.

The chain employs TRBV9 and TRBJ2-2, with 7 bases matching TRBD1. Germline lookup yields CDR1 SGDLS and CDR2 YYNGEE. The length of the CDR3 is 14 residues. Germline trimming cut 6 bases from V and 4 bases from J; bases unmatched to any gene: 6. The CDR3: CASKRDSTTGELFF. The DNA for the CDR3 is TGTGCCAGCAAACGGGACAGTACCACCGGGGAGCTGTTTTTT.

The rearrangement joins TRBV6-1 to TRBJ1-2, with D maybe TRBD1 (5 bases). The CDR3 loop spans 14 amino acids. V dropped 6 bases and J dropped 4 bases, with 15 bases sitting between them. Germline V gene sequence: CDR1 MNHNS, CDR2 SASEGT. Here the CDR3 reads CASREGNSAYGYTF. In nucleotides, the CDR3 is TGTGCCAGCAGGGAGGGGAACAGCGCCTATGGCTACACCTTC.

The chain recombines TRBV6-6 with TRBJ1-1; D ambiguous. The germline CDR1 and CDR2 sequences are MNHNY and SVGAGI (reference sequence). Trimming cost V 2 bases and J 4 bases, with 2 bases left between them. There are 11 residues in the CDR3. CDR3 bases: TGTGCCAGCAGTTACCTCACTGAAGCTTTCTTT. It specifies CASSYLTEAFF.

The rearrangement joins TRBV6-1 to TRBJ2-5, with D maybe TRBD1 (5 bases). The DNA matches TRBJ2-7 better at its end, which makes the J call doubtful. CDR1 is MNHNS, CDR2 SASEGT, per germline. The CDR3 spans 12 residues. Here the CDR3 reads CASGRGPGEQYF. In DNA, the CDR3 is TGTGCCAGCGGTAGGGGCCCGGGCGAGCAGTACTTC.